The T cell receptor beta chain under discussion was sequenced for a study of memory CD4+ T cells and cytomegalovirus serostatus. General study findings and limits: Each of 65 to 75 CMV-associated TCRbeta sequences occurred in one to five individuals.

Measured with immunoSEQ multiplex PCR; TCRdb has only the in-frame clones, and not every one. The repertoire holds 75,000 to 95,000 clones, with over 80% as singletons. In germline, CDR1 is MNHEY, CDR2 SVGAGI. V was cut by 3 bases and J by 10 bases, with 16 bases left in between. The CDR3 contains 15 residues. The sort gate was single viable CD3+CD4+CD8-CD45RO+ cells for memory CD4+ T cells. By share, this clone ranks as medium-sized. Its antigen is not identified. V gene TRBV6-5 combines with J gene TRBJ1-6, with unresolved D. This TCR was sampled from an adult in good health and CMV-seronegative. Sequenced: memory CD4+ T cells from blood. This chain's CDR3 is CASSYEGRSRSPLHF. DNA of the CDR3: TGTGCCAGCAGTTATGAGGGCAGGTCGCGCTCACCCCTCCACTTT.